What follows describes a single TCR beta chain. The record originates from a study of blood T cell repertoires in COVID-19. The assay was immunoSEQ multiplex PCR, and TCRdb's table has in-frame clones only and misses some. The table includes 71,000 or so clones, 90% detected once. Sequencing was performed on peripheral blood. The sequence was obtained from a woman younger than 35 with acute or convalescent COVID-19.

The CDR3 DNA reads TGTGCCAGCACCGGTTCGCCATACACTGAAGCTTTCTTT. It yields the protein CASTGSPYTEAFF. The chain joins TRBV2 to TRBJ1-1; D gene unclear. Germline assignment: CDR1 SNHLY and CDR2 FYNNEI. The CDR3 has 13 residues. Trimming left V 7 bases short and J 3 bases short, with 12 bases between.